These 28 T cell receptor beta chains came from one sample sequenced in a study of regulatory T cells in long-lasting Graves disease. Time point described: persistent/refractory GD, antithyroid drugs over 5 years with positive TRAb. Construction of the TCR library relied on RNA isolated from PBMCs. The authors built TCR beta libraries using iRepertoire HTBI primers and Arm-PCR of CDR3 regions. Via MiXCR, TCRdb re-called the multiplex PCR reads, giving one row per CDR3 protein. The sample yields fewer than 450,000 distinct CDR3 sequences, about 25% seen once. Sequences were derived from peripheral blood mononuclear cells (PBMCs), sampled when the disease was refractory, from a patient treated with antithyroid drugs. These receptor sequences come from a female donor with Graves disease.

This clonotype was counted between two and nine times. The germline gene is not matched at one end of the junction; a read error may be the cause. V gene TRBV27 combines with J gene TRBJ1-1, with a tentative D call TRBD1 (6 bases). This CDR3 is 13 amino acids long. Germline V CDR1 and CDR2: MNHEY, SMNVEV (reference sequence). Here the CDR3 DNA reads TGTGCCAGCAGTTTAAGGGGGGGCACTGAAGCTCTCTTT. Protein sequence: CASSLRGGTEALF.

This clonotype has ten or more counts. This chain connects TRBV20-1 to TRBJ1-1, with D perhaps TRBD1 (5 bases). The ends were cut back, 5 bases at V and 5 bases at J, with 12 bases in the middle. From germline, CDR1 is DFQATT and CDR2 SNEGSKA (reference sequence). The length of the CDR3 is 12 residues. CDR3 coding DNA: TGCAGTGCTCGACGGCCAGGGACTGAAGCTTTCTTT. Protein product: CSARRPGTEAFF.

To note about this clonotype: An end of the junction differs from the germline gene, which may be a read error. The chain employs TRBV20-1 and TRBJ2-2; D not resolved. Germline V lookup: CDR1 DFQATT, CDR2 SNEGSKA (reference sequence). The length of the CDR3 is 15 residues. CDR3 DNA sequence: TGCAGTGCCAGAGGCGGAGCGCTGAACACCGGGGAGCTGTTTTTT. This encodes CSARGGALNTGELFF.

This clonotype was counted ten times or more. CDR3 sequence (DNA): TGTGCCTGGAGTGTCGGTCGGGGCTATGGCTACACCTTC. Amino acids: CAWSVGRGYGYTF. This chain links TRBV30 with TRBJ1-2, with D uncertain. With 0 bases removed from V and 4 bases from J, the gap between germline ends came to 9 bases. Germline values: CDR1 GTSNPN, CDR2 SVGIG (reference sequence). The length of the CDR3 is 13 residues.

The gene calls are TRBV6-1 and TRBJ2-5, with D tentatively TRBD2 (6 bases). CDR3 size: 17 residues. The germline V gene encodes CDR1 MNHNS and CDR2 SASEGT. Trimming pared 6 bases from V and 2 bases from J, leaving 22 bases between. CDR3 nucleotides: TGTGCCAGCAGCGAATTAATATTCGGAGGGGAGCAAGAGACCCAGTACTTC. This encodes CASSELIFGGEQETQYF.

As for this clonotype: A far larger clone is a single base away, which makes a read error likely. The J gene is TRBJ1-1, the V gene TRBV6-1; D is undetermined. The CDR3 has 12 amino acids. Germline values: CDR1 MNHNS, CDR2 SASEGT. V gave up 10 bases and J gave up 5 bases, with 14 bases separating them. The CDR3 sequence: CANSPTQTEAFF. The CDR3 DNA reads as TGTGCCAACAGCCCCACCCAGACTGAAGCTTTCTTT.

The chain recombines TRBV30 with TRBJ2-7; the D gene is possibly TRBD1 (5 bases). Trimming pared 4 bases from V and 3 bases from J, leaving 10 bases between. Germline V gene data show CDR1 as GTSNPN and CDR2 as SVGIG (reference sequence). The CDR3 is 12 residues long. The CDR3 region is CAWTHQGYEQYF. The CDR3 DNA reads as TGTGCCTGGACCCACCAGGGCTACGAGCAGTACTTC.

This clonotype was counted ten times or more. This chain uses TRBV28 with TRBJ1-1; no reliable D call. Trimming took 2 bases from V and 5 from J, leaving 9 bases between them. Germline V gene lookup returns CDR1 MDHEN and CDR2 SYDVKM. The CDR3 totals 13 residues. CDR3 residues: CASSLPPLTEAFF. DNA for the CDR3: TGTGCCAGCAGTTTACCCCCCTTGACTGAAGCTTTCTTT.

The chain has TRBV9 and TRBJ1-1, with D tentatively TRBD1 (6 bases). The V and J ends lost 0 bases and 4 bases respectively, with 13 bases between them. The CDR3 has 15 amino acids. Germline CDR1 and CDR2: SGDLS and YYNGEE. The CDR3 here is CASSVEAGVGTEAFF. The CDR3 nucleotides are TGTGCCAGCAGCGTAGAGGCAGGGGTGGGCACTGAAGCTTTCTTT. Full variable domain (outside the CDR3, taken from reference TRBV9 and TRBJ1-1): DSGVTQTPKHLITATGQRVTLRCSPRSGDLSVYWYQQSLDQGLQFLIQYYNGEERAKGNILERFSAQQFPDLHSELNLSSLELGDSALYFCASSVEAGVGTEAFFGQGTRLTVV.

The V gene is TRBV29-1, the J gene TRBJ2-3; 9 nucleotides agree with TRBD1. V was pared by 1 base and J by 3 bases, with 5 bases of the junction left unmatched. The CDR3 runs 15 residues. The germline CDR1 and CDR2 sequences are SQVTM and ANQGSEA. The CDR3 nucleotides are TGCAGCGTTGAAGGGGGGACAGGGCCTACAGATACGCAGTATTTT. Its protein is CSVEGGTGPTDTQYF.

The V gene is TRBV5-1, the J gene TRBJ2-2; no clear D gene. The V end lost 4 bases, the J end lost 8 bases, and 21 bases lay between the germline ends. The length of the CDR3 is 16 residues. Germline CDR1 is SGHRS and CDR2 is YFSETQ. CDR3 loop: CASSDGIRATAGELFF. The CDR3 DNA reads TGCGCCAGCAGCGATGGGATCCGGGCGACCGCGGGGGAGCTGTTTTTT.

The rearrangement joins TRBV29-1 to TRBJ2-1; no definite D call. Trimming pared 7 bases from V and 0 bases from J, leaving 10 bases between. The CDR3 has 13 amino acids. Germline V lookup: CDR1 SQVTM, CDR2 ANQGSEA. The chain's CDR3 is CSACESSYNEQFF. CDR3 nucleotides: TGCAGCGCCTGCGAGAGCTCCTACAATGAGCAGTTCTTC.

This clonotype was detected many times. The rearrangement uses TRBV20-1 and TRBJ1-2, with no clear D. Trimming removed 0 bases at V and 5 bases at J, with 10 bases between. The CDR3 extends over 13 amino acids. Germline V gives CDR1 DFQATT, CDR2 SNEGSKA (reference sequence). CDR3 DNA sequence: TGCAGTGCTAGAGATCGTGGCGGGTATGGCTACACCTTC. It specifies CSARDRGGYGYTF.

In its sample, this clonotype was seen many times. J is TRBJ2-7 and V is TRBV28, with 9 bases lining up with TRBD1. V shed 3 bases and J 5 bases; nucleotides not matched to a gene: 11. The CDR3 consists of 16 residues. Per germline, CDR1 MDHEN and CDR2 SYDVKM. The CDR3 region is CASSLTVGTGINEQYF. CDR3 coding DNA: TGTGCCAGCAGTTTGACTGTAGGGACAGGGATCAACGAGCAGTACTTC.

This clonotype was observed at least ten times. This rearrangement joins TRBV12-3 or TRBV12-4 to TRBJ1-1, with unresolved D. The CDR3 is 15 amino acids. The V gene lost 5 bases and the J gene lost 5 bases, with 18 bases spanning the gap. The CDR3 DNA sequence: TGTGCCAGCAGTCCTCACACGGTTCGAGGGACTGAAGCTTTCTTT. This translates into CASSPHTVRGTEAFF.

The V and J genes are TRBV4-1 and TRBJ1-2, with 8 bases identical to TRBD1. V dropped 5 bases and J dropped 8; count of bases not matched to a gene: 16. CDR1 is MGHRA and CDR2 is YSYEKL in the germline V gene. The CDR3 runs 16 residues. CDR3 sequence (DNA): TGCGCCAGCAGCGCTCATTTGGGCAGGGGGCGCAGGGGCTACACCTTC. Protein product: CASSAHLGRGRRGYTF.

As DNA, the CDR3 is TGTGCCTGGAGTAAAACAGGGGTGAGCAATCAGCCCCAGCATTTT. Translation gives CAWSKTGVSNQPQHF. The chain uses TRBV30 and TRBJ1-5; 7 bases line up with TRBD1. The CDR3 loop spans 15 amino acids. CDR1 and CDR2 (germline): GTSNPN, SVGIG (reference sequence). The trim removed 2 bases at V and 1 base at J, leaving 5 bases unmatched.

This clonotype occurred many times. J is TRBJ2-5 and V is TRBV2; D gene uncertain. V was shortened by 3 bases and J by 0 bases, with 8 bases between the two germline ends. The CDR3 has 14 residues. Germline V gene sequence: CDR1 SNHLY, CDR2 FYNNEI. CDR3 nucleotide sequence: TGTGCCAGCAGTGAGGGTCGGTACCAAGAGACCCAGTACTTC. The encoded protein is CASSEGRYQETQYF.

This clonotype turned up a few times. V and J are TRBV6-1 and TRBJ1-2; D unclear. Trimming left V 5 bases short and J 3 bases short, with 10 bases between. The CDR3 sequence is 13 residues long. Germline V CDR1 and CDR2: MNHNS, SASEGT. CDR3 sequence: CASSQQSHYGYTF. CDR3 nucleotide sequence: TGTGCCAGCAGTCAACAGTCCCACTATGGCTACACCTTC.

The sample holds many counts of this clonotype. The chain joins TRBV27 to TRBJ1-5; D is possibly TRBD1 (5 bases). This CDR3 spans 15 amino acids. V was pared by 3 bases and J by 0 bases, with 9 bases between. Germline V gene sequence: CDR1 MNHEY, CDR2 SMNVEV (reference sequence). The CDR3 is CASSFLGGSNQPQHF. The CDR3 region has the DNA TGTGCCAGCAGTTTTCTGGGGGGTAGCAATCAGCCCCAGCATTTT.

This clonotype showed up many times. The CDR3 sequence: CASSYSSKNTGELFF. The DNA for the CDR3 is TGTGCCAGCAGTTACTCGAGCAAGAACACCGGGGAGCTGTTTTTT. The chain joins TRBV6-5 to TRBJ2-2; D gene unclear. CDR3 length: 15 residues. CDR1 and CDR2 (germline): MNHEY, SVGAGI. Trimming removed 0 bases from V and 1 base from J, with 6 bases in between.

In this sample, this clonotype turned up a few times. The genes are TRBV19 and TRBJ1-3; no clear D gene. From germline, CDR1 is LNHDA and CDR2 SQIVND (reference sequence). V was cut by 3 bases and J by 4 bases, with 19 bases left in between. This CDR3 has 17 residues. This chain's CDR3 is CASSIFHGPHSGNTIYF. The DNA for the CDR3 is TGTGCCAGTAGTATTTTCCATGGACCTCACTCGGGAAACACCATATATTTT. The variable domain in full, with the rest retrieved from reference TRBV19 and TRBJ1-3, is DGGITQSPKYLFRKEGQNVTLSCEQNLNHDAMYWYRQDPGQGLRLIYYSQIVNDFQKGDIAEGYSVSREKKESFPLTVTSAQKNPTAFYLCASSIFHGPHSGNTIYFGEGSWLTVV.

This chain links TRBV19 with TRBJ2-1, with 15 bases that match TRBD2. J gave up 0 bases and V 1 base, and 16 bases lay outside the gene matches. Per the germline V gene, CDR1 is LNHDA and CDR2 is SQIVND (reference sequence). There are 23 residues in the CDR3. Here the CDR3 DNA reads TGTGCCAGTAGTATAGTAACAGGGTCCGGGACTAGCGGGAGGTTCTCCTCCTACAATGAGCAGTTCTTC. Its protein is CASSIVTGSGTSGRFSSYNEQFF.

This chain uses TRBV9 with TRBJ2-2; 9 positions agree with TRBD2. This CDR3 is built from 14 residues. Germline V gene lookup returns CDR1 SGDLS and CDR2 YYNGEE. Trimming took 2 bases from V and 7 from J; bases not matched to a gene: 3. As DNA, the CDR3 is TGTGCCAGCAGCGTTAGCGGGAGCGGCGGGGAGCTGTTTTTT. This encodes CASSVSGSGGELFF.

This clonotype was picked up a small number of times. The chain has TRBV19 and TRBJ1-1, with TRBD1 matching 7 bases. With V trimmed by 5 bases and J by 0 bases, 6 bases remained unmatched. This CDR3 is 15 amino acids long. CDR1 and CDR2 from the germline V gene are LNHDA and SQIVND (reference sequence). This chain's CDR3 is CASSLGQSMNTEAFF. The CDR3 DNA sequence: TGTGCCAGTAGTTTGGGACAGTCCATGAACACTGAAGCTTTCTTT.

The rearrangement joins TRBV20-1 to TRBJ2-7; no reliable D call. The CDR3 is 12 residues long. Germline V CDR1 and CDR2: DFQATT, SNEGSKA (reference sequence). The V end lost 4 bases, the J end lost 0 bases, and 7 bases lay between the germline ends. The CDR3 reads CSATVYSYEQYF. The CDR3 DNA reads as TGCAGTGCTACGGTTTACTCCTACGAGCAGTACTTC.

This clonotype was observed a few times. The chain has TRBV20-1 and TRBJ1-1; 8 nucleotides match TRBD1. CDR1 is DFQATT, CDR2 SNEGSKA, per germline (reference sequence). V lost 4 bases to trimming and J lost 4 bases; unmatched junction nucleotides: 11. CDR3 length: 15 amino acids. The CDR3 sequence: CSAIWRRGPGTEAFF. The DNA for the CDR3 is TGCAGTGCTATTTGGCGCAGGGGGCCGGGCACTGAAGCTTTCTTT.

This clonotype was found a few times. The gene calls are TRBV20-1 and TRBJ1-2; 12 bases align to TRBD1. From germline, CDR1 is DFQATT and CDR2 SNEGSKA (reference sequence). Losses at the gene ends were 3 bases for V and 3 bases for J; bases not matched to a gene: 2. This CDR3 spans 14 amino acids. The CDR3 DNA is TGCAGTGCTAGGGGACAGGGGGCAGACTATGGCTACACCTTC. It is translated as CSARGQGADYGYTF.